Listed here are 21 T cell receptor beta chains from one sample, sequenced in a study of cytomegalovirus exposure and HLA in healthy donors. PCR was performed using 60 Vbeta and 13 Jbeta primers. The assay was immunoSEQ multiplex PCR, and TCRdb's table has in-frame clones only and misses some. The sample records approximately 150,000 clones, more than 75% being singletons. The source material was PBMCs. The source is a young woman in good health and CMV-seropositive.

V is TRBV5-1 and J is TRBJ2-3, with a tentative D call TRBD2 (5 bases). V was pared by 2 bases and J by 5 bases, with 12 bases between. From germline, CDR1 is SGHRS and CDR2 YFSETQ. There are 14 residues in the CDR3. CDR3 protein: CASSFAGSGDTQYF. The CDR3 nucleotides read TGCGCCAGCAGCTTCGCGGGCAGTGGAGATACGCAGTATTTT.

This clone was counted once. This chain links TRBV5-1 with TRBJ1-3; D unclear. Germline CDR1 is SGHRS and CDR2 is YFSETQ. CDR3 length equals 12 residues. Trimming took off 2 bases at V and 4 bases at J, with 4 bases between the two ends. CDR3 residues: CASSFGGNTIYF. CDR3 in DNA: TGCGCCAGCAGCTTTGGCGGAAACACCATATATTTT.

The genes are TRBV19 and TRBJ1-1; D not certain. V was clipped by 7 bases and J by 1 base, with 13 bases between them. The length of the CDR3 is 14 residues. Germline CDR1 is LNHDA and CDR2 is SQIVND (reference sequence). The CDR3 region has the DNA TGTGCCAGTATGCCACAACCAACGAACACTGAAGCTTTCTTT. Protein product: CASMPQPTNTEAFF.

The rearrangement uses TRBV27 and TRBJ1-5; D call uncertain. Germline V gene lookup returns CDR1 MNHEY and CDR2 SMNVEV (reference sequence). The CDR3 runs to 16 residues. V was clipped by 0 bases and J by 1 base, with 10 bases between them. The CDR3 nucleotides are TGTGCCAGCAGTTTATCAGGGATAGCGAGCAATCAGCCCCAGCATTTT. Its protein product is CASSLSGIASNQPQHF.

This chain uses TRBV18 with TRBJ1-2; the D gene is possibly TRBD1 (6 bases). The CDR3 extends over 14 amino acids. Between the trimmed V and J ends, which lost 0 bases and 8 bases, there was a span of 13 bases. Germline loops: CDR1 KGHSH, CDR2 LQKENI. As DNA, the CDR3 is TGTGCCAGCTCACCACCACTCAGGGGTGGGGGCTACACCTTC. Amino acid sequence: CASSPPLRGGGYTF.

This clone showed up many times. CDR3 residues: CASSEIRRGGNTEAFF. CDR3 coding DNA: TGTGCCAGCAGTGAAATCCGCAGGGGTGGGAACACTGAAGCTTTCTTT. This chain connects TRBV25-1 to TRBJ1-1; D possibly corresponds to TRBD1 (6 bases). The V and J ends lost 2 bases and 1 base respectively, with 14 bases between them. The germline CDR1 and CDR2 sequences are MGHDK and SYGVNS. The length of the CDR3 is 16 residues.

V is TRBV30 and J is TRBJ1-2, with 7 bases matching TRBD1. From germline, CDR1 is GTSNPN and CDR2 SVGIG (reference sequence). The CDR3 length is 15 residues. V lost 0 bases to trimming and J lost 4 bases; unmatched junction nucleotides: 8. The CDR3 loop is CAWSVAGGMRYGYTF. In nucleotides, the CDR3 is TGTGCCTGGAGTGTGGCAGGGGGAATGCGCTATGGCTACACCTTC.

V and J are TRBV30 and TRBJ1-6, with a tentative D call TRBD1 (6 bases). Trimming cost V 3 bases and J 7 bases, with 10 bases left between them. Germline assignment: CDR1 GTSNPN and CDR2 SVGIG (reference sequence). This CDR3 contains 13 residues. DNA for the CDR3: TGTGCCTGGAGCACAGGGACCAATTCACCCCTCCACTTT. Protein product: CAWSTGTNSPLHF.

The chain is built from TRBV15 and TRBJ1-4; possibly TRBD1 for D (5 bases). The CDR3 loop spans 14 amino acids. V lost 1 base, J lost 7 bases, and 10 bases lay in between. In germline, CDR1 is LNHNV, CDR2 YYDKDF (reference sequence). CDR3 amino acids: CATSRGTDSEKLFF. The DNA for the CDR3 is TGTGCCACCAGCAGAGGTACAGACAGTGAAAAACTGTTTTTT.

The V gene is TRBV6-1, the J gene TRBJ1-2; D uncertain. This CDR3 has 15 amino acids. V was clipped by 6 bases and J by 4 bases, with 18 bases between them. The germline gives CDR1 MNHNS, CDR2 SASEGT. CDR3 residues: CASSSAVAAIYGYTF. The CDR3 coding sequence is TGTGCCAGCAGCTCGGCGGTGGCAGCCATCTATGGCTACACCTTC.

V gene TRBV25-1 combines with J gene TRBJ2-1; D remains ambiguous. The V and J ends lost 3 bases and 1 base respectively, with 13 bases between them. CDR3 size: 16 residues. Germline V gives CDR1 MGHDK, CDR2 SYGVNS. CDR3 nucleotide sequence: TGTGCCAGCAGTGAGGGTGAGACGGAGTCCTACAATGAGCAGTTCTTC. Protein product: CASSEGETESYNEQFF.

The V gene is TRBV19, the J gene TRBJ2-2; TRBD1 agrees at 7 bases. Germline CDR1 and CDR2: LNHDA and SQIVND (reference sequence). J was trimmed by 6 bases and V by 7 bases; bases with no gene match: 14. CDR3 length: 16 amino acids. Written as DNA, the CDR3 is TGTGCCAGTACCAATAGGCCCACCCAGGGGGCCGGGGAGCTGTTTTTT. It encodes CASTNRPTQGAGELFF.

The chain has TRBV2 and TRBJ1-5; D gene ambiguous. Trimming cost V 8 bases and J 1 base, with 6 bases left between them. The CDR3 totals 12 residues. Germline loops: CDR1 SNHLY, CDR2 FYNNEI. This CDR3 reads CASGRSNQPQHF. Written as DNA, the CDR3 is TGTGCCAGCGGGAGAAGCAATCAGCCCCAGCATTTT.

In DNA form, the CDR3 reads TGCGCCAGCAGCTGGGATCGGGACAAAATCGTTTCTACGCAGTATTTT. Translating gives CASSWDRDKIVSTQYF. The V call is TRBV5-1, the J call TRBJ2-3, with D possibly matching TRBD1 (6 bases). This CDR3 has 16 residues. Germline V gene lookup returns CDR1 SGHRS and CDR2 YFSETQ. V dropped 3 bases and J dropped 8 bases, with 22 bases sitting between them.

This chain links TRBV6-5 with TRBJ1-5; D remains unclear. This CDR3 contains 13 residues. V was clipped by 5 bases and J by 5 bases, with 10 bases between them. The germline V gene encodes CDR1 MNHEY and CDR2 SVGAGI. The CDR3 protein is CASSEAFDQPQHF. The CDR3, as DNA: TGTGCCAGCAGTGAAGCCTTCGATCAGCCCCAGCATTTT.

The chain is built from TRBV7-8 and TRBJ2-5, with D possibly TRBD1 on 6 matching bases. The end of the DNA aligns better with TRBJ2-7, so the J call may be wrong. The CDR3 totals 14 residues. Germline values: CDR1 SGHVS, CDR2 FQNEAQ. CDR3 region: CASSLGEQGYEQYF. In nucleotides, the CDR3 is TGTGCCAGCAGCTTAGGAGAACAGGGATACGAGCAGTACTTC.

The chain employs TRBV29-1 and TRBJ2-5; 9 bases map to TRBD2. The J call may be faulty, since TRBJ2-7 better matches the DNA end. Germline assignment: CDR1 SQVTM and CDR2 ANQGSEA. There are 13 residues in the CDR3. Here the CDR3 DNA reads TGCAGCGTCCACGGACTAGCGAACTACGAGCAGTACTTC. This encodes CSVHGLANYEQYF.

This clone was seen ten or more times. CDR3 nucleotides: TGTGCCAGCGGCAGGAACCCAGAAAAACTGTTTTTT. Translation gives CASGRNPEKLFF. This rearrangement joins TRBV6-1 to TRBJ1-4; D is undetermined. V was shortened by 8 bases and J by 8 bases, with 12 bases between the two germline ends. Germline assignment: CDR1 MNHNS and CDR2 SASEGT. The CDR3 covers 12 residues.

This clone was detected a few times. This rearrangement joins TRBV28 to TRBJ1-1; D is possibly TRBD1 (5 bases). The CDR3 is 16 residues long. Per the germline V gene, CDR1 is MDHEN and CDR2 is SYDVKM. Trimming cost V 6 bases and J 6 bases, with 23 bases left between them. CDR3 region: CASRTSRTGVFPEAFF. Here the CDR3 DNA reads TGTGCCAGCAGAACAAGCCGCACAGGCGTGTTCCCTGAAGCTTTCTTT.

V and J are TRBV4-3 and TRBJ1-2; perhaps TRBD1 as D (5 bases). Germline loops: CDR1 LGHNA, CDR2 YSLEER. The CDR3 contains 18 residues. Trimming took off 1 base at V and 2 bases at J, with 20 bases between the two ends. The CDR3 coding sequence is TGCGCCAGCAGCCAAGGTTCGGGGGGGACCAGATTCAACTATGGCTACACCTTC. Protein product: CASSQGSGGTRFNYGYTF.

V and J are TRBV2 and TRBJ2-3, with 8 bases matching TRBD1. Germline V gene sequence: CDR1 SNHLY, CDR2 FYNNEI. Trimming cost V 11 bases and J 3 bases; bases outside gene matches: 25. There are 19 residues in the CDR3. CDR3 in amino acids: CASAVFKAGGPVGTDTQYF. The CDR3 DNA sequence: TGTGCCTCTGCTGTTTTTAAGGCAGGGGGCCCCGTCGGGACAGATACGCAGTATTTT. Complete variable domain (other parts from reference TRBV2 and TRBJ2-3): EPEVTQTPSHQVTQMGQEVILRCVPISNHLYFYWYRQILGQKVEFLVSFYNNEISEKSEIFDDQFSVERPDGSNFTLKIRSTKLEDSAMYFCASAVFKAGGPVGTDTQYFGPGTRLTVL.